This paragraph covers one T cell receptor beta chain sequence. Its antigen is still unknown. The sample originates from a study of Ad26.COV2.S vaccination and SARS-CoV-2 variants. Study-level findings and limits: Analyses that measured TCR breadth and depth may have underestimated total T cell responses.

The data were produced by immunoSEQ multiplex PCR, yet TCRdb's version contains in-frame clones alone and is incomplete. The data contain 350,000 to 450,000 clones, roughly four fifths of them singletons. Treatment here: some 19 received Ad26.COV2.S at low or high dose, single or two shots; about 5 received placebo; per-sample allocation not given. Samples came from day 63 after the first vaccine or placebo injection. In Boston, an adult donor aged 18-55 years took part. The shot given was an Ad26 vector that makes Wuhan-strain SARS-CoV-2 spike. The starting material was peripheral blood, obtained in a trial of Ad26.COV2.S vaccine versus placebo. The TCR originated in a person aged 18-60 years who received the Ad26.COV2.S COVID-19 vaccine or a placebo.

The CDR3 nucleotides are TGTGCCAGCTCACCACCGCGCCTCCAGCGGGGGATAACCAATGAGCAGTTCTTC. It encodes CASSPPRLQRGITNEQFF. This chain links TRBV18 with TRBJ2-1; TRBD2 agrees at 8 bases. Germline trimming cut 0 bases from V and 6 bases from J; bases unmatched to any gene: 13. The V gene's germline CDR1 is KGHSH and CDR2 LQKENI. This CDR3 contains 18 residues.